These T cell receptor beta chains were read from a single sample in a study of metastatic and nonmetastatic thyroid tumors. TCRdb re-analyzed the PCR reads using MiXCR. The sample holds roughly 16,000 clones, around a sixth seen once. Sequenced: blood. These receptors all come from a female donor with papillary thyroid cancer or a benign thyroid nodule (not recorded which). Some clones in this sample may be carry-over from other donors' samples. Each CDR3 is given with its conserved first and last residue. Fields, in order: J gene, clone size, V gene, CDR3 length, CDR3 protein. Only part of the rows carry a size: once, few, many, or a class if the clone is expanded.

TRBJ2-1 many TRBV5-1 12 CASSLDGGKQFF
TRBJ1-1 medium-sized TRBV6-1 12 CASSRLDNEAFF
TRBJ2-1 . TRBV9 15 CASSVGGLAGGEQFF
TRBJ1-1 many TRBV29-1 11 CSVEGDTEAFF
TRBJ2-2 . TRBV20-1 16 CSARDLAGGDTGELFF
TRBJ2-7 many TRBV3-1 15 CASSQLRDFLGEQYF
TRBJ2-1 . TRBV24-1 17 CATSDSGAGPDYNEQFF
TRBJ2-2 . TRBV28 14 CASSLNSNTGELFF
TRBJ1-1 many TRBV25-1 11 CASNRGAEAFF
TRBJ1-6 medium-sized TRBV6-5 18 CASSYSIGPGFGNSPLHF
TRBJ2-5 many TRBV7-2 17 CASSLGTSGGQLETQYF
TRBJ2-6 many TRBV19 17 CASRPGTGLSGANVLTF
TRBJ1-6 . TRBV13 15 CASSLTTGADSPLHF
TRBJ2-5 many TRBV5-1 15 CASRPGTSGTETQYF
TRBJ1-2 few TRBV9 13 CASSSRTGDGYTF
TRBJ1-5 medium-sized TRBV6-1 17 CASTATGTGRLNQPQHF
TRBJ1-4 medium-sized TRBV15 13 CATSTGTGEKLFF
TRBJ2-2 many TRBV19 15 CASRTSGRASGELFF
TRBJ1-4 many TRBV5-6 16 CASSLDSRTQNEKLFF
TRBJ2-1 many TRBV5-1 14 CASSSQRGSDEQFF
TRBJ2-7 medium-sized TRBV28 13 CASSTGGLHEQYF
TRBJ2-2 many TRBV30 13 CAWSGDLSGELFF
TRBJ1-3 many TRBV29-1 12 CSVDGRGNTIYF
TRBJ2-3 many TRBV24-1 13 CATRERQVDTQYF
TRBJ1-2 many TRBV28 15 CASSLITGPLRGYTF
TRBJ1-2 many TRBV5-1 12 CASSLTADGYTF
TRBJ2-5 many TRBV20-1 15 CSASGTSGYQETQYF
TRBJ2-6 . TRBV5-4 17 CASSSPLESSGANVLTF
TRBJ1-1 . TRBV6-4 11 CASKVNTDGFF
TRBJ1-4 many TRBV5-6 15 CASSSWGVGDEKLFF
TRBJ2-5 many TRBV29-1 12 CSVGEGRQTQYF
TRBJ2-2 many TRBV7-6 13 CASSLGHTGELFF
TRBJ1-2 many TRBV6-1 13 CASTRDPNYGYTF
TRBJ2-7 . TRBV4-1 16 CASSQDRTGLTYEQYF
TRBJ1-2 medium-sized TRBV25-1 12 CASSDLSYGYTF
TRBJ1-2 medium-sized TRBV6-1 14 CASRHRGLNYGYTF
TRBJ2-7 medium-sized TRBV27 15 CASSFGAGRGVEQYF
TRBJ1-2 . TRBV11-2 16 CASSSKLGGVVYGYTF
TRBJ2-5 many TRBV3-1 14 CASSPSGARETQYF
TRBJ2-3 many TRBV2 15 CASTGLGGGADTQYF
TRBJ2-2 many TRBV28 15 CASTPGADWTGELFF